The T cell receptor beta chain described here comes from a study of T-cell reconstitution after alpha-beta-depleted transplantation in children. During its preparation, the TCRbeta library received unique molecular identifiers. TCRdb re-called the PCR reads through MiXCR, storing one row per CDR3 protein. This table holds roughly 570,000 distinct CDR3 sequences, 25% to 30% found once. This CDR3 comprises 13 residues. CDR1 is LGHDT and CDR2 is YNNKEL in the germline V gene (reference sequence). Trimming shortened V by 8 bases and J by 5 bases, and 15 bases separated the two germline ends. The sample holds a few counts of this clonotype.

The genes are TRBV3-1 and TRBJ2-5, with a tentative D call TRBD1 (6 bases). Sequencing used PBMCs, obtained before TCRalphabeta/CD19-depleted stem cell transplant. The source is a boy under two years old with Wiskott-Aldrich syndrome, due to receive a stem cell transplant. The CDR3 DNA reads TGTGCCAGCGTCTCTCCAGGGGTGGAGACCCAGTACTTC. Its translation is CASVSPGVETQYF.